A single T cell receptor beta chain is shown here with its context. The antigen remains unidentified. V lost 8 bases and J 4 bases, leaving 11 bases between the germline ends. The germline gives CDR1 MNHNY, CDR2 SVGAGI (reference sequence). This CDR3 has 12 amino acids. This specimen comes from a study of T-cell reconstitution after alpha-beta-depleted transplantation in children. Findings and limits, study-wide: Where alpha-beta T cells came from about two months after transplant was reportedly several hundred expanded graft clones.

TCRbeta library construction was performed incorporating unique molecular identifiers. TCRdb ran MiXCR on the PCR reads and lists one entry per CDR3 protein. Counted here are tens of thousands of distinct CDR3 sequences, about a sixth occurring once; the ten biggest clones make up roughly a fifth. The sample here was PBMCs, mostly from graft donor cells, taken 180 days after TCRalphabeta/CD19-depleted stem cell transplant. The V and J genes are TRBV6-6 and TRBJ1-1; D unclear. The sequence was obtained from a male patient under 10 years old who had a stem cell transplant for acute lymphoblastic leukemia, so the T cells may come from the graft donor. CDR3 in amino acids: CASSRWSTEAFF. The CDR3 region has the DNA TGTGCCAGCTCCCGGTGGAGCACTGAAGCTTTCTTT.